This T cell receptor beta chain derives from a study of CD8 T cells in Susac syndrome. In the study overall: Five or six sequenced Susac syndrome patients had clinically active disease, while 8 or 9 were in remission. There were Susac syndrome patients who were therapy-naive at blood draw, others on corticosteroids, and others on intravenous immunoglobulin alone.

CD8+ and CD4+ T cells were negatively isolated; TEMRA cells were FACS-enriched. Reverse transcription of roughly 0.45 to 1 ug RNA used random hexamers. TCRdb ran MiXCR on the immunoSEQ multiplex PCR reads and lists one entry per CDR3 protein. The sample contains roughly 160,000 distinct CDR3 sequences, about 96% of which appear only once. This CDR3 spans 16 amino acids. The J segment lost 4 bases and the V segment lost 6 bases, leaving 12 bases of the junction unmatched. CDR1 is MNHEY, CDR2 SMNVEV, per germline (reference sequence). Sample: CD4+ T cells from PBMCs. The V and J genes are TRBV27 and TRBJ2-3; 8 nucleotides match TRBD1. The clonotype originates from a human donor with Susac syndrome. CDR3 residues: CASSRRWTGYSDTQYF. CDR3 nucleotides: TGTGCCAGCAGCCGCCGATGGACAGGGTATTCAGATACGCAGTATTTT.